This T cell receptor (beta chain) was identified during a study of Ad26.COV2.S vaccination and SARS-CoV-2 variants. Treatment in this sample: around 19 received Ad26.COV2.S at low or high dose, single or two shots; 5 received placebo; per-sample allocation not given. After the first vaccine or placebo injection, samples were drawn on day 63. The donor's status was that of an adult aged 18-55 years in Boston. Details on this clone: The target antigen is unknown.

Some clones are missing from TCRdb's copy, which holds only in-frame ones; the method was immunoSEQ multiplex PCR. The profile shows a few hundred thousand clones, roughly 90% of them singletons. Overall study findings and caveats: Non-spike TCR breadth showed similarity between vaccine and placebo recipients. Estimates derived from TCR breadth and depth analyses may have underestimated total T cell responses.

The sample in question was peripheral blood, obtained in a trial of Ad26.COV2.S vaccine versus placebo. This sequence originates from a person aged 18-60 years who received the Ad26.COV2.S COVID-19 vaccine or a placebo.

The CDR3 sequence: CASSFVGGEVGYTF. CDR3 DNA sequence: TGTGCCAGCAGCTTTGTAGGGGGTGAGGTTGGCTACACCTTC. V usage is TRBV7-2 and J usage is TRBJ1-2, with D perhaps matching TRBD1 (6 bases). The germline gives CDR1 SGHTA, CDR2 FQGNSA. The V end was cut by 3 bases, the J end by 7 bases, with 15 bases between. This CDR3 region has 14 residues.